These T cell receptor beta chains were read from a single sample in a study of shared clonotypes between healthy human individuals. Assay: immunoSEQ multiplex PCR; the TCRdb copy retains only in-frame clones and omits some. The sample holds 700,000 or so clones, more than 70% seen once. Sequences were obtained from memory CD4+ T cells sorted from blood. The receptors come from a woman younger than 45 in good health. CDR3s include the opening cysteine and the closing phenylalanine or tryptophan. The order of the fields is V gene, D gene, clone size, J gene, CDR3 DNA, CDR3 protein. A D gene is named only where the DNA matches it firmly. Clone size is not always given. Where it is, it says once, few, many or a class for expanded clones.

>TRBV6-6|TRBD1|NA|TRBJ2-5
TGTGCCAGCAGGGGACAGGGAGGCCCGGAGACCCAGTACTTC
CASRGQGGPETQYF
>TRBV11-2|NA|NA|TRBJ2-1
TGTGCCAGCAGCCCATATCCAGGGTACAATGAGCAGTTCTTC
CASSPYPGYNEQFF
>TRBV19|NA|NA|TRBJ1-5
TGTGCCAGTAGTATTACGGATAGTCAGCCCCAGCATTTT
CASSITDSQPQHF
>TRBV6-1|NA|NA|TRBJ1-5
TGTGCCAGCAGTAGGGACTTCGGCAATCAGCCCCAGCATTTT
CASSRDFGNQPQHF
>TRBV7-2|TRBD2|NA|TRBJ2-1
TGTGCCAGCAGCTTAAGGACTAGCTACAATGAGCAGTTCTTC
CASSLRTSYNEQFF
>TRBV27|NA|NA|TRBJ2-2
TGTGCCAGCAGTTTCGGTAGGGTCACCGGGGAGCTGTTTTTT
CASSFGRVTGELFF
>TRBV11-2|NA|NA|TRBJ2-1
TGTGCCAGCAGCTCTTGGGATGAGCAGTTCTTC
CASSSWDEQFF
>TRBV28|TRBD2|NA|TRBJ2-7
TGTGCCAGCAGTGCTCCGGGACTAGCCTCCTACGAGCAGTACTTC
CASSAPGLASYEQYF
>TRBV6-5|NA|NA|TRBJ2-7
TGTGCCAGCAGTTACTCGACTGGGAACTACGAGCAGTACTTC
CASSYSTGNYEQYF
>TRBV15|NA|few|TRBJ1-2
TGTGCCACCAGCAGAGACCCGGAGGGCTACACCTTC
CATSRDPEGYTF
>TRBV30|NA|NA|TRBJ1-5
TGTGCCTGGAGTGCAGGGCCACGGGATCAGCCCCAGCATTTT
CAWSAGPRDQPQHF
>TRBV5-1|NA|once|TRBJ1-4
TGCGCCAGCAGCTCCGGGACGGAAAATGAAAAACTGTTTTTT
CASSSGTENEKLFF
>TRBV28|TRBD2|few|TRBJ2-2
TGTGCCAGCAGTTTACTAGCGGGAGGGGCCGGGGAGCTGTTTTTT
CASSLLAGGAGELFF
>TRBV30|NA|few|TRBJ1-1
TGTGCCTGGAGTGTCACGACCAACACTGAAGCTTTCTTT
CAWSVTTNTEAFF
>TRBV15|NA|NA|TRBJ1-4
TGTGCCACCAGCAGAGAACTATACAAGACTAATGAAAAACTGTTTTTT
CATSRELYKTNEKLFF
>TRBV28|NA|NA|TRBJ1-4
TGTGCCAGCAGTTCACAGTCAACTAATGAAAAACTGTTTTTT
CASSSQSTNEKLFF
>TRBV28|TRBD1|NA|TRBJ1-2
TGTGCCAGCAGTTCAGGGGGCGCATCTTCTATGGGCTACACCTTC
CASSSGGASSMGYTF
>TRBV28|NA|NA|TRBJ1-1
TGTGCCAGCAGTCCTATACAGGGGAACACTGAAGCTTTCTTT
CASSPIQGNTEAFF